In this sample, the clone carrying this TCR beta chain turned up a few times. The antigen is not known. RNA and DNA were co-extracted from around 20-30 mg of unsorted bulk tissue. This entry comes from a study of tumor-infiltrating lymphocytes in primary liver carcinoma. Study findings and constraints: A significantly higher top-250-clone fraction was recorded for tumors than for blood (p = 0.039). Tumor-blood pairs (like tumor-adjacent pairs) overlapped less than tumor region pairs did. Among top clones, only about 7-24% appeared in all five tumor regions.

A constant-region primer served to make TCR beta cDNA from roughly 500 ng total RNA. A slightly modified ARM-PCR protocol with three nested multiplex PCR rounds produced these TCR beta libraries. TCRdb reprocessed the multiplex PCR reads via MiXCR and lists one record per CDR3 protein. The sample records 100,000 to 150,000 distinct CDR3 sequences, about 59% being singletons. The receptor was derived from an older woman with primary liver carcinoma and hepatitis B virus infection. Sequencing used liver tumor tissue from sampling region 1. Specified subset: tumor region T1, superior pole.

The CDR3 coding sequence is TGTGCCAGCAGGTATAGAGGAGTGAACACTGAAGCTTTCTTT. It translates to CASRYRGVNTEAFF. The chain combines TRBV7-9 with TRBJ1-1; D uncertain. Deletions cut 6 bases from V and 0 bases from J, with 11 bases between. Per the germline V gene, CDR1 is SEHNR and CDR2 is FQNEAQ (reference sequence). This CDR3 is 14 amino acids long. Based on the CDR3 plus reference TRBV7-9 and TRBJ1-1, the full variable domain is DTGVSQNPRHKITKRGQNVTFRCDPISEHNRLYWYRQTLGQGPEFLTYFQNEAQLEKSRLLSDRFSAERPKGSFSTLEIQRTEQGDSAMYLCASRYRGVNTEAFFGQGTRLTVV.